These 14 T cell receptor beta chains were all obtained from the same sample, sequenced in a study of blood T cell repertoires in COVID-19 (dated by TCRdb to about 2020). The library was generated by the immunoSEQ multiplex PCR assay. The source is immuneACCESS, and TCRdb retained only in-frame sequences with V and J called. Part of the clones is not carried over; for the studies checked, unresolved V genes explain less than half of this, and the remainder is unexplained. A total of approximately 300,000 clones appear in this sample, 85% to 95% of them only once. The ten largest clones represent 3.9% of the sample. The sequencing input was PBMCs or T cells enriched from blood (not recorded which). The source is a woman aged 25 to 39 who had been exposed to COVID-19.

DNA of the CDR3: TGTGCCAGCAGTGATTCGGAGCGGGTGCAGGGTACGCAGTATTTT. It encodes CASSDSERVQGTQYF. The V gene is TRBV25-1, the J gene TRBJ2-3; D may be TRBD2 (6 bases). V gave up 3 bases and J gave up 8 bases, with 18 bases separating them. The CDR3 has 15 residues. Germline values: CDR1 MGHDK, CDR2 SYGVNS.

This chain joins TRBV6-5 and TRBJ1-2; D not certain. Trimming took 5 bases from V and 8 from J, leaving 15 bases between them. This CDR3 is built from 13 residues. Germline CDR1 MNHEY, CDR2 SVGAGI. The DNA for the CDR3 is TGTGCCAGCAGTCAATCCCGTGTCGGGGGCTACACCTTC. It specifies CASSQSRVGGYTF.

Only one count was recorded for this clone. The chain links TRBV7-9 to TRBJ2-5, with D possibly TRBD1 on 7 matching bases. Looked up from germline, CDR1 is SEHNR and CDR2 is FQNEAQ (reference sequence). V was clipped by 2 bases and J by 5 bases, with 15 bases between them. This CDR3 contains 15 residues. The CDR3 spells CASSLPQGEVETQYF. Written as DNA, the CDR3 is TGTGCCAGCAGCTTACCCCAGGGGGAGGTGGAGACCCAGTACTTC.

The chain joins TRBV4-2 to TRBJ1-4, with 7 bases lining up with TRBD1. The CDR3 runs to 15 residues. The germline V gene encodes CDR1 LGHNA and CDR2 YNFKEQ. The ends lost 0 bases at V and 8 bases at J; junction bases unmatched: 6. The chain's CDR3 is CASSQDRGLREKLFF. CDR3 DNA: TGTGCCAGCAGCCAAGATAGGGGGCTTCGGGAAAAACTGTTTTTT.

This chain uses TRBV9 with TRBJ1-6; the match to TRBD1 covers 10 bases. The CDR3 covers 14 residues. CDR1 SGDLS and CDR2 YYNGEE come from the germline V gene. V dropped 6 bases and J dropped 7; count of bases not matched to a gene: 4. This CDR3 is CASTPGQGNSPLHF. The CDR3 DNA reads TGTGCCAGCACCCCGGGACAGGGGAATTCACCCCTCCACTTT.

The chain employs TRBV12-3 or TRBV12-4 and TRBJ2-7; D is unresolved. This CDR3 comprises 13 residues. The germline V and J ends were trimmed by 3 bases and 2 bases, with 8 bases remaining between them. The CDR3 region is CASSFSLTYEQYF. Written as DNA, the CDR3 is TGTGCCAGCAGTTTTTCGCTAACCTACGAGCAGTACTTC.

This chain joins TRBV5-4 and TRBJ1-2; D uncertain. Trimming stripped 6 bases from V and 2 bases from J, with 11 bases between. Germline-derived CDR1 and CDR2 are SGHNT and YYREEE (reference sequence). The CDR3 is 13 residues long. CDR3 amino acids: CASTSSRNYGYTF. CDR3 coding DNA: TGTGCCAGCACGAGCAGCAGGAACTATGGCTACACCTTC.

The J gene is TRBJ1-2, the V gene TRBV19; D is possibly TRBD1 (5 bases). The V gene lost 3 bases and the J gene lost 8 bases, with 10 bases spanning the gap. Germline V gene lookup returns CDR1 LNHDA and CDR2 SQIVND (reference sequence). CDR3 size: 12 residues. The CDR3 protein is CASSIGRGGYTF. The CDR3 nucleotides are TGTGCCAGTAGTATCGGTAGGGGCGGCTACACCTTC.

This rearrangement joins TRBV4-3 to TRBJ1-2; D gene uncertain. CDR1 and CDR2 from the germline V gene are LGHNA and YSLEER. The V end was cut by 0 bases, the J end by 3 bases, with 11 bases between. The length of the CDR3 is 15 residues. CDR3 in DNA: TGCGCCAGCAGCCAAGATTTTCCGAGAGACTATGGCTACACCTTC. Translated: CASSQDFPRDYGYTF.

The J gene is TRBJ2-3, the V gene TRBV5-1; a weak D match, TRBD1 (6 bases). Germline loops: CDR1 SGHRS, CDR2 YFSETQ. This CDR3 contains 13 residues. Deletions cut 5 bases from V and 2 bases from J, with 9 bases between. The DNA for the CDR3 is TGCGCCAGCAGGGACAGCCTCACAGATACGCAGTATTTT. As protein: CASRDSLTDTQYF.

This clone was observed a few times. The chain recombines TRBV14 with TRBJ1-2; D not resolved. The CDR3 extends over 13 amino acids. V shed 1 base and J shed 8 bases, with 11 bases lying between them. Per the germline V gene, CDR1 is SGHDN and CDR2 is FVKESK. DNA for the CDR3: TGTGCCAGCAGCCAAGGACACGGTTTCGGCTACACCTTC. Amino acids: CASSQGHGFGYTF.

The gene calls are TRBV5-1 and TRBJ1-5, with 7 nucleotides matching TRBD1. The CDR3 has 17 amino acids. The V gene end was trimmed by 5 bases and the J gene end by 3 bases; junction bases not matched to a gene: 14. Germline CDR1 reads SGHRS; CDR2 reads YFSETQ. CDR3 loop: CASRRYGTVPFNQPQHF. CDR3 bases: TGCGCCAGCAGACGGTACGGGACAGTACCCTTCAATCAGCCCCAGCATTTT.

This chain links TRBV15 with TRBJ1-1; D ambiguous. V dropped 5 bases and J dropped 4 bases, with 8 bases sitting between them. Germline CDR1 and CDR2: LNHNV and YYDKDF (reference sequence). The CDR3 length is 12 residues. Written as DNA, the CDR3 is TGTGCCACCAGCGGGGAGTTCACTGAAGCTTTCTTT. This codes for CATSGEFTEAFF.

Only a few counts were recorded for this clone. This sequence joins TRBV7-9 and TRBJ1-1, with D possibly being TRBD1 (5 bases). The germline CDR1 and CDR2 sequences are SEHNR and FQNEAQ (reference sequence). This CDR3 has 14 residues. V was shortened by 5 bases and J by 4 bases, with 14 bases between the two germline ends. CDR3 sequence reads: CASSIAGGSTEAFF. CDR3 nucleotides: TGTGCCAGCAGCATCGCCGGGGGAAGCACTGAAGCTTTCTTT.